This is a list of T cell receptor beta chains from one sample in a study of shared clonotypes between healthy human individuals. TCRdb's copy holds only in-frame clones and misses some; the assay was immunoSEQ multiplex PCR. The sample shows 2 million to 2.5 million clones, around 90% of them seen only once. Sequenced input: naive CD4+ T cells from PBMCs. The receptors stem from a man between 18 and 29 years old in good health. Some clones in this sample may be carry-over from other donors' samples. Both conserved end residues are part of each CDR3. D genes are given only for firm matches. Size is omitted from some rows. Given values are once, few, many or a class for expanded clones.

J,V,size,D,DNA,CDR3
TRBJ1-1,TRBV18,few,TRBD1,TGTGCCAGCTCAGACAGGGGTAGTCAAGCTTTCTTT,CASSDRGSQAFF
TRBJ1-3,TRBV29-1,-,-,TGCAGCGCCCAGGCCGGGACAACTGGAAACACCATATATTTT,CSAQAGTTGNTIYF
TRBJ2-3,TRBV30,-,TRBD2,TGTGCCTGGAGTGTCGGCGGGAGAGCGACAGATACGCAGTATTTT,CAWSVGGRATDTQYF
TRBJ1-2,TRBV9,-,-,TGTGCCAGCAGCGTAACATGGGACGGAAACTATGGCTACACCTTC,CASSVTWDGNYGYTF
TRBJ2-5,TRBV5-1,once,-,TGCGCCAGTTCCGGCGGGGGCTTAGCGGGTGAAGAGACCCAGTACTTC,CASSGGGLAGEETQYF
TRBJ2-3,TRBV11-2,-,TRBD2,TGTGCCAGCAGCTTCGACGGGAGGGGTGTCACAGATACGCAGTATTTT,CASSFDGRGVTDTQYF
TRBJ1-1,TRBV10-3,-,-,TGTGCCATCAGTGAAAAAGGCCTGAACACTGAAGCTTTCTTT,CAISEKGLNTEAFF
TRBJ2-1,TRBV5-1,-,TRBD2,TGCGCCAGCAGCTCCTCTGGCGGGAGGAACTACAATGAGCAGTTCTTC,CASSSSGGRNYNEQFF
TRBJ1-2,TRBV28,-,-,TGTGCCAGCAGTTTTCGCAGTGGAGGCTACACCTTC,CASSFRSGGYTF
TRBJ2-5,TRBV7-3,-,-,TGTGCCAGCAGCTTAGTCGCAGGGAGCCAAGAGACCCAGTACTTC,CASSLVAGSQETQYF
TRBJ1-4,TRBV28,-,-,TGTGCCAGCACCCCTGGGGGCAGGGCCAATGAAAAACTGTTTTTT,CASTPGGRANEKLFF
TRBJ2-5,TRBV28,-,-,TGTGCCAGCACCCAAGAGGGGCGTAGGGAGACCCAGTACTTC,CASTQEGRRETQYF
TRBJ1-2,TRBV6-5,-,TRBD1,TGTGCCAGCCGTCCCGGGACAGGGGCCTATGGCTACACCTTC,CASRPGTGAYGYTF
TRBJ2-7,TRBV29-1,-,TRBD1,TGCAGCGTCAGAACAGGGGTCGAGCAGTACTTC,CSVRTGVEQYF
TRBJ1-2,TRBV5-1,-,-,TGCGCCAGCAGCTTGGCCTTAGTTGCAGGGAGGGGATACACCTTC,CASSLALVAGRGYTF
TRBJ2-3,TRBV11-2,-,TRBD2,TGTGCCAGCAGCTCGGGACTAGCGGGAGCCACAGATACGCAGTATTTT,CASSSGLAGATDTQYF
TRBJ1-1,TRBV5-1,few,-,TGCGCCAGCAGCTTGGCCAGCCGGATGAGAACTGAAGCTTTCTTT,CASSLASRMRTEAFF
TRBJ1-5,TRBV5-1,-,-,TGCGCCAGCAGCTTGGCCGGAAGTCAGCCCCAGCATTTT,CASSLAGSQPQHF
TRBJ1-4,TRBV30,-,-,TGTGCCGGAGAGGGGACACCAGCAACTAATGAAAAACTGTTTTTT,CAGEGTPATNEKLFF
TRBJ2-5,TRBV7-2,-,-,TGTGCCAGCAGCTTAAAACAAGAAGGAAAGACCCAGTACTTC,CASSLKQEGKTQYF
TRBJ2-3,TRBV30,-,-,TGTGCCTGGAGTGTATCAGATACGCAGTATTTT,CAWSVSDTQYF
TRBJ1-1,TRBV19,few,-,TGTGCCAGTAGTATACAGGGGATGAACACTGAAGCTTTCTTT,CASSIQGMNTEAFF
TRBJ1-2,TRBV5-4,-,-,TGTGCCAGCAGCTTGGGGGCGGGACGCCCTTATGGCTACACCTTC,CASSLGAGRPYGYTF
TRBJ1-5,TRBV9,-,-,TGTGCCAGCAGCGTAGCAAGCAATCAGCCCCAGCATTTT,CASSVASNQPQHF
TRBJ1-1,TRBV15,-,-,TGTGCCACCAGCTTGAAGTTGCACAGACAGCCAAACACTGAAGCTTTCTTT,CATSLKLHRQPNTEAFF
TRBJ2-1,TRBV5-6,-,-,TGTGCCAGCAGCCAGCGACTAGTTCTTAGGGATGAGCAGTTCTTC,CASSQRLVLRDEQFF
TRBJ2-5,TRBV5-1,-,-,TGCGCCAGCAGCGGGGGGTCGGAGACCCAGTACTTC,CASSGGSETQYF
TRBJ1-4,TRBV19,once,-,TGTGCCAGTAGTATTCGGGCAGGAGGATTCGGTGAAAAACTGTTTTTT,CASSIRAGGFGEKLFF
TRBJ2-7,TRBV27,-,TRBD2,TGTGCCAGCAGCCGATTCCTAGCGGGAGTTCCGTTAGAGCAGTACTTC,CASSRFLAGVPLEQYF
TRBJ2-2,TRBV6-5,-,-,TGTGCCAGCAGTTACTTCGGGGTTGGAGGCACCGGGGAGCTGTTTTTT,CASSYFGVGGTGELFF
TRBJ2-2,TRBV9,-,TRBD1,TGTGCCAGCAGCGACTACGGACAGGCCAGGACCGGGGAGCTGTTTTTT,CASSDYGQARTGELFF
TRBJ1-2,TRBV4-3,-,-,TGCGCCAGCAGCCAAGAACGGCGCAACTATGGCTACACCTTC,CASSQERRNYGYTF
TRBJ2-3,TRBV7-9,-,-,TGTGCCAGCAGCTTAGGGCAAATCACAGATACGCAGTATTTT,CASSLGQITDTQYF
TRBJ1-5,TRBV2,few,TRBD1,TGTGCCAGCAGTGGAACAGGGGGAGGGCCCCAGCATTTT,CASSGTGGGPQHF
TRBJ2-1,TRBV4-1,once,-,TGCGCCAGCAGCCAAGTTGGCGGTAGGTACAGTGAGCAGTTCTTC,CASSQVGGRYSEQFF
TRBJ2-7,TRBV28,-,-,TGTGCCAGCAGCCCAGCCTCGATGGACGAGCAGTACTTC,CASSPASMDEQYF
TRBJ2-4,TRBV30,-,-,TGTGCCTGGAGCGCCGGGGGAGCCGGAGGGGACATTCAGTACTTC,CAWSAGGAGGDIQYF
TRBJ2-7,TRBV2,-,-,TGTGCCAGCATCGAGGGGGAGTACTACGAGCAGTACTTC,CASIEGEYYEQYF
TRBJ2-5,TRBV19,-,TRBD1,TGTGCCAGTAGTATACTCGGGACAGGGGGTAAAGAGACCCAGTACTTC,CASSILGTGGKETQYF
TRBJ2-2,TRBV7-6,once,-,TGTGCCAGCAGCTCCACTAGACCCACCGGGGAGCTGTTTTTT,CASSSTRPTGELFF
TRBJ1-2,TRBV7-8,-,-,TGTGCCAGCAGCTTAGCTGGCGGAGCCTATGGCTACACCTTC,CASSLAGGAYGYTF
TRBJ2-1,TRBV5-6,-,TRBD2,TGTGCCAGCAGCTTGGCGCCTAGCGGGAGTAAGTTCTTC,CASSLAPSGSKFF
TRBJ2-1,TRBV6-5,-,-,TGTGCCAGCAGTTACTCCGGGTTCCCCTACAATGAGCAGTTCTTC,CASSYSGFPYNEQFF
TRBJ2-3,TRBV11-2,-,-,TGTGCCAGCAGCCAAGACGGCGGTGCGCAGTATTTT,CASSQDGGAQYF
TRBJ1-5,TRBV28,-,-,TGTGCCAGCAGTTCGGGGCATAGCAATCAGCCCCAGCATTTT,CASSSGHSNQPQHF
TRBJ2-1,TRBV5-6,-,-,TGTGCCAGCAGCTTGGGTCTGACACACTACAATGAGCAGTTCTTC,CASSLGLTHYNEQFF
TRBJ1-1,TRBV14,-,TRBD1,TGTGCCAGCAGCTCATCCGGACAGGGAGAGACTGAAGCTTTCTTT,CASSSSGQGETEAFF
TRBJ1-1,TRBV28,-,TRBD1,TGTGCCAGCAGTCTCGGGACAGGCGAAGCTTTCTTT,CASSLGTGEAFF
TRBJ2-7,TRBV7-9,once,-,TGTGCCAGCAGCGTACAGGGAAGTAGTTACGAGCAGTACTTC,CASSVQGSSYEQYF
TRBJ2-1,TRBV9,-,TRBD1,TGTGCCAGCAGCGTTAGGACAGGGTTGTACAATGAGCAGTTCTTC,CASSVRTGLYNEQFF
TRBJ2-5,TRBV5-6,-,-,TGTGCCAGCAGCTTGACAGGGATGGGGGGGGAGACCCAGTACTTC,CASSLTGMGGETQYF
TRBJ1-5,TRBV4-1,-,-,TGCGCCAGCAGCCAAGGCTTGACAGCCACTAATCAGCCCCAGCATTTT,CASSQGLTATNQPQHF
TRBJ1-1,TRBV7-3,-,TRBD1,TGTGCCAGCAGCGCCCAGGGGGGAGAGAACACTGAAGCTTTCTTT,CASSAQGGENTEAFF
TRBJ2-7,TRBV19,-,TRBD2,TGTGCCAGTAGTACAGCGCCGGGGGGCGAGCAGTACTTC,CASSTAPGGEQYF
TRBJ2-1,TRBV6-1,-,-,TGTGCCAGCAGTGAAATGCAGGGTTACAATGAGCAGTTCTTC,CASSEMQGYNEQFF